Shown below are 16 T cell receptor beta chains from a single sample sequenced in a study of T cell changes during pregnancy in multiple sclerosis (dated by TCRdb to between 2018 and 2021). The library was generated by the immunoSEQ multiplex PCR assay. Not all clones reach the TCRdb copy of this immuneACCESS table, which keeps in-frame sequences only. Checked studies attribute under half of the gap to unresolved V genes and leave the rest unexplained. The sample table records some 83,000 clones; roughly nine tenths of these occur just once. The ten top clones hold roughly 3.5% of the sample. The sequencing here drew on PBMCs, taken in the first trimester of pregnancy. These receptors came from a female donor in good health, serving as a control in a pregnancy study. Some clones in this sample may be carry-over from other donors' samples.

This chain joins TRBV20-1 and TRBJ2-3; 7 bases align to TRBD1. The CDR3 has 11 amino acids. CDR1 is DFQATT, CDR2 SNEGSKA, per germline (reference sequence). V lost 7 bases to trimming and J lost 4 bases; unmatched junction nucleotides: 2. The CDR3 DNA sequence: TGCAGTGGTGGGACAGCAGATACGCAGTATTTT. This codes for CSGGTADTQYF.

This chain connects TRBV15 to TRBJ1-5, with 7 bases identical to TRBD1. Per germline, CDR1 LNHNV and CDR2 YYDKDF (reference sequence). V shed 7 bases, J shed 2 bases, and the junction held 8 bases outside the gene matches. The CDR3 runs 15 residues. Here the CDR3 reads CATTTGKIGNQPQHF. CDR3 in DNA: TGTGCCACCACGACAGGGAAAATTGGCAATCAGCCCCAGCATTTT.

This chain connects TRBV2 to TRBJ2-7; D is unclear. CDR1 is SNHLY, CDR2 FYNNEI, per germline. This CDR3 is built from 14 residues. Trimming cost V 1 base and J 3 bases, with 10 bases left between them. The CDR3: CASSEDSQSYEQYF. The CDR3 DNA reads TGTGCCAGCAGTGAAGATAGTCAAAGCTACGAGCAGTACTTC.

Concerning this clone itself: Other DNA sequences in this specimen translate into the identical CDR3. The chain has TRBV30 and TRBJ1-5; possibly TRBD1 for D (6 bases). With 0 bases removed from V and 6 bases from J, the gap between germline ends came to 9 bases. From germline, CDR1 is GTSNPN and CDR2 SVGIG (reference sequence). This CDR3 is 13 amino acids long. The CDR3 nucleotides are TGTGCCTGGAGTGTAAGAGGGGGTCAGCCCCAGCATTTT. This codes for CAWSVRGGQPQHF.

CDR3 in DNA: TGTGCCAGCAGCGTCCGCGGGAGGGCGGACAATGAGCAGTTCTTC. Translated, it gives CASSVRGRADNEQFF. The chain recombines TRBV9 with TRBJ2-1; 9 bases are shared with TRBD2. Looked up from germline, CDR1 is SGDLS and CDR2 is YYNGEE. V lost 2 bases, J lost 5 bases, and 5 bases stayed unmatched. This CDR3 comprises 15 residues.

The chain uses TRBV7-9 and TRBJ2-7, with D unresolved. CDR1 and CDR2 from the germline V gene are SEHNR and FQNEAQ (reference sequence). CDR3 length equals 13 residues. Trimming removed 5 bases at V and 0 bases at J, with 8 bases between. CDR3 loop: CASSTESSYEQYF. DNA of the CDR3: TGTGCCAGCAGCACGGAGAGCTCCTACGAGCAGTACTTC.

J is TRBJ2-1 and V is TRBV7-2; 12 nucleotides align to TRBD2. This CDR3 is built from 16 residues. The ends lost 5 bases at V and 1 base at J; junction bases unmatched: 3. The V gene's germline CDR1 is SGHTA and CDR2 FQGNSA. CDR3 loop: CASSQTSGSSYNEQFF. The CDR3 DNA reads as TGTGCCAGCAGCCAGACTAGCGGGAGTTCCTACAATGAGCAGTTCTTC. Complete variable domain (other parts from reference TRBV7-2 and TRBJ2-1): GAGVSQSPSNKVTEKGKDVELRCDPISGHTALYWYRQSLGQGLEFLIYFQGNSAPDKSGLPSDRFSAERTGGSVSTLTIQRTQQEDSAVYLCASSQTSGSSYNEQFFGPGTRLTVL.

Here the CDR3 DNA reads TGTGCCAGCAGCTCACCGGGGGGGCAGAACAATCAGCCCCAGCATTTT. Protein product: CASSSPGGQNNQPQHF. The chain is built from TRBV28 and TRBJ1-5; D might be TRBD1 (6 bases). Trimming took off 6 bases at V and 3 bases at J, with 18 bases between the two ends. The germline CDR1 and CDR2 sequences are MDHEN and SYDVKM. This CDR3 has 16 amino acids.

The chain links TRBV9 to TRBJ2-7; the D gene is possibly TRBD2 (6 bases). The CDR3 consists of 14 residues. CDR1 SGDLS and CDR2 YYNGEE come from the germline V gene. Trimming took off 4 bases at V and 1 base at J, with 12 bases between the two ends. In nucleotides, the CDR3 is TGTGCCAGCAGCCCGGGGACTGTTTCCTACGAGCAGTACTTC. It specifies CASSPGTVSYEQYF.

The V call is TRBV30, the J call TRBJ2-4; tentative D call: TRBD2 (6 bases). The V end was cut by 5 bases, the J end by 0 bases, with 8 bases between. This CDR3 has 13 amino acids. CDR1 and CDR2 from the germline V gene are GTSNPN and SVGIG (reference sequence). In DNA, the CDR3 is TGTGCCTGGGAGGGACTAGCCAAAAACATTCAGTACTTC. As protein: CAWEGLAKNIQYF. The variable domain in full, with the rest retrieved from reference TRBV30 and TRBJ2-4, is SQTIHQWPATLVQPVGSPLSLECTVEGTSNPNLYWYRQAAGRGLQLLFYSVGIGQISSEVPQNLSASRPQDRQFILSSKKLLLSDSGFYLCAWEGLAKNIQYFGAGTRLSVL.

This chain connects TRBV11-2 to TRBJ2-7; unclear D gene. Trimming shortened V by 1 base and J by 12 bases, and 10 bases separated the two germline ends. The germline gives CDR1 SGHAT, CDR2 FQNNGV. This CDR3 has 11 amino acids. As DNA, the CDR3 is TGTGCCAGCAGCTTAGCCGCCACTCGGTACTTC. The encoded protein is CASSLAATRYF.

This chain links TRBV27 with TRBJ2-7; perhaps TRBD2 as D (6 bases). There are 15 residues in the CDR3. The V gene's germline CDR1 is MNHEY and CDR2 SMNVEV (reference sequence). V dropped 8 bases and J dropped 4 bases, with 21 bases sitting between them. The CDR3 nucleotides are TGTGCCAGCGGGACTGGGGAGAGCTCAACTTACGAGCAGTACTTC. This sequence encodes CASGTGESSTYEQYF.

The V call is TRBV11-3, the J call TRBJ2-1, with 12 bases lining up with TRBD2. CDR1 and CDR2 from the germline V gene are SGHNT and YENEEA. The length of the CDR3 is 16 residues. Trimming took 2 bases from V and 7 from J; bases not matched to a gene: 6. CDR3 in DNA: TGTGCCAGCAGCTTATTTCTAGCGGGGGGGAATAATGAGCAGTTCTTC. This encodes CASSLFLAGGNNEQFF. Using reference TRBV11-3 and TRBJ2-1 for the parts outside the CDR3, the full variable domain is EAGVVQSPRYKIIEKKQPVAFWCNPISGHNTLYWYLQNLGQGPELLIRYENEEAVDDSQLPKDRFSAERLKGVDSTLKIQPAELGDSAVYLCASSLFLAGGNNEQFFGPGTRLTVL.

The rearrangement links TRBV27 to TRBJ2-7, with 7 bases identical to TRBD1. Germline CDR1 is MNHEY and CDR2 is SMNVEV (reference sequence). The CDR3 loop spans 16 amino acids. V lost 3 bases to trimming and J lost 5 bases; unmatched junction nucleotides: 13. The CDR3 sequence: CASSLAPTGLGNEQYF. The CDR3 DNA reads TGTGCCAGCAGTTTGGCCCCGACAGGGTTGGGAAACGAGCAGTACTTC.

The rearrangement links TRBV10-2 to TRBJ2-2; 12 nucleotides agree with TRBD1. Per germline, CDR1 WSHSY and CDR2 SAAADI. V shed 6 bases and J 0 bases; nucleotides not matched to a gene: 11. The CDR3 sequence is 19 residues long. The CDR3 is CASRTIPGQGATNTGELFF. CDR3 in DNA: TGCGCCAGCAGAACGATTCCGGGACAGGGGGCCACGAACACCGGGGAGCTGTTTTTT.

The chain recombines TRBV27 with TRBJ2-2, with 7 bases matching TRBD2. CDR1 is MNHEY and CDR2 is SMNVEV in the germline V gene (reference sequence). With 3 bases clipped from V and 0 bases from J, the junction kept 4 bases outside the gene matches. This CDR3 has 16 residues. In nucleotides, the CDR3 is TGTGCCAGCAGTTTGGCAGCGGGGACGAACACCGGGGAGCTGTTTTTT. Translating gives CASSLAAGTNTGELFF.